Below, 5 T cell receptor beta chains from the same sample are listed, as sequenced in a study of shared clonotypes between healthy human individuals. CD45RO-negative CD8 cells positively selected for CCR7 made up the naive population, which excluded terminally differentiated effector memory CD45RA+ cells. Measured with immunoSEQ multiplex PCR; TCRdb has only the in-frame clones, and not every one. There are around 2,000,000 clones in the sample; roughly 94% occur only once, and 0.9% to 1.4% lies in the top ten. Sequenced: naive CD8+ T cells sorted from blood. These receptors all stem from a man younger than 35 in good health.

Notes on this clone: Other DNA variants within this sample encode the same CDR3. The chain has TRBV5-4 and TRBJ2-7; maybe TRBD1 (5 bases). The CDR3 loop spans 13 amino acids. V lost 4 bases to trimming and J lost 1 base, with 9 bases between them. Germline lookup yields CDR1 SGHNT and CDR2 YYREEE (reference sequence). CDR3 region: CASSPDSSYEQYF. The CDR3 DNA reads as TGTGCCAGCAGCCCTGACAGTTCCTACGAGCAGTACTTC.

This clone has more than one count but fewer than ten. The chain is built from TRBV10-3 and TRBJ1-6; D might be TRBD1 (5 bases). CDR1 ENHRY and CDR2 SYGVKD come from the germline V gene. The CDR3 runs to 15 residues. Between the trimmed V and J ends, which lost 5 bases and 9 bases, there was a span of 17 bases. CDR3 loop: CAISSGNFGGSPLHF. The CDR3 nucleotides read TGTGCCATCAGTTCAGGAAACTTTGGGGGTTCACCCCTCCACTTT.

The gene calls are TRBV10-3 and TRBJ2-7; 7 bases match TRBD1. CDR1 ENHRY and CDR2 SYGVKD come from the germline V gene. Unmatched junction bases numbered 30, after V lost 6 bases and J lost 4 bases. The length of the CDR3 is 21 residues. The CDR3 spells CAISEGAKSGVLGKTMYEQYF. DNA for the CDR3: TGTGCCATCAGCGAGGGGGCGAAGTCTGGTGTCCTTGGAAAAACTATGTACGAGCAGTACTTC.

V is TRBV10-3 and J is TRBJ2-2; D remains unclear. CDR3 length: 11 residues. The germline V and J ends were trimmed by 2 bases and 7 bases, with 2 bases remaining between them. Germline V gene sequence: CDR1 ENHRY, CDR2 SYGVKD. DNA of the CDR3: TGTGCCATCAGTGAGCACGGGGAGCTGTTTTTT. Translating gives CAISEHGELFF.

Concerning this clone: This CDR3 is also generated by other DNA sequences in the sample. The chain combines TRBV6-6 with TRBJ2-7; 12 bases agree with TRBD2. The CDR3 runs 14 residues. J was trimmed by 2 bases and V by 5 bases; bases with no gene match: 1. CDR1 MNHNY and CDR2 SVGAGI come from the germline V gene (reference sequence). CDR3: CASSRTSGTYEQYF. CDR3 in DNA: TGTGCCAGCAGTCGGACTAGCGGGACCTACGAGCAGTACTTC.